The entry below describes one T cell receptor beta chain. This specimen comes from a study of OX40 agonist ivuxolimab in advanced cancers. The data were produced by immunoSEQ multiplex PCR, yet TCRdb's version contains in-frame clones alone and is incomplete. Of about 62,000 clones in the sample, approximately 88% are singletons; the top ten hold 4% to 5.5%. Between the trimmed V and J ends, which lost 2 bases and 2 bases, there was a span of 3 bases. Germline V gene sequence: CDR1 MDHEN, CDR2 SYDVKM. CDR3 length: 12 residues. The sequences come from CD4+ or CD8+ T cells sorted from blood, collected in a trial of the OX40 agonist ivuxolimab. The chain joins TRBV28 to TRBJ2-5; D is uncertain. This clonotype was sampled from an adult with an advanced solid tumor such as melanoma, head and neck, liver or kidney cancer. The CDR3 DNA follows: TGTGCCAGCAGTTTAGAGCAAGAGACCCAGTACTTC. Its translation is CASSLEQETQYF. Complete variable domain (other parts from reference TRBV28 and TRBJ2-5): DVKVTQSSRYLVKRTGEKVFLECVQDMDHENMFWYRQDPGLGLRLIYFSYDVKMKEKGDIPEGYSVSREKKERFSLILESASTNQTSMYLCASSLEQETQYFGPGTRLLVL.